This TCR beta chain was captured in a study of blood T cell repertoires in COVID-19. Looking at the study overall: T cells, B-cell-depleted T cells, or PBMCs provided the cDNA or gDNA that served as material.

The protocol was immunoSEQ multiplex PCR, while the TCRdb copy is restricted to in-frame clones and leaves out a portion. The sample contains about 170,000 clones, roughly 88% of which appear only once. The germline V gene encodes CDR1 SGHTA and CDR2 FQGTGA. The CDR3 totals 15 residues. V dropped 2 bases and J dropped 5 bases, with 15 bases sitting between them. The TCR comes from a man in his sixties who had recovered from COVID-19. Sequenced sample: peripheral blood. This chain connects TRBV7-3 to TRBJ2-5, with D perhaps TRBD1 (5 bases). The CDR3 DNA reads TGTGCCAGCAGCTTACTGTCAGGGATGGGCGAGACCCAGTACTTC. Protein sequence: CASSLLSGMGETQYF. The full variable domain, in which reference TRBV7-3 and TRBJ2-5 provide the parts outside the CDR3, is GAGVSQTPSNKVTEKGKYVELRCDPISGHTALYWYRQSLGQGPEFLIYFQGTGAADDSGLPNDRFFAVRPEGSVSTLKIQRTERGDSAVYLCASSLLSGMGETQYFGPGTRLLVL.